This passage covers 6 T cell receptor beta chains from one sample sequenced in a study of blood T cell repertoires in COVID-19. Clones were sequenced by immunoSEQ multiplex PCR, and TCRdb holds only the in-frame ones, with some missing. The data contain about 200,000 clones, about four fifths of them singletons. Specimen: peripheral blood. Receptors originate from a woman in her 70s with active or convalescent COVID-19.

This clone was found once. CDR3 nucleotides: TGCGCCAGCAGGACAGCTTACGAGCAGTACTTC. This translates into CASRTAYEQYF. V usage is TRBV10-2 and J usage is TRBJ2-7; D is perhaps TRBD1 (5 bases). The V gene's germline CDR1 is WSHSY and CDR2 SAAADI. The V and J ends lost 6 bases and 4 bases respectively, with 7 bases between them. The CDR3 covers 11 residues.

The chain links TRBV10-3 to TRBJ2-7; maybe TRBD2 (6 bases). The CDR3 covers 14 residues. Looked up from germline, CDR1 is ENHRY and CDR2 is SYGVKD. V was clipped by 3 bases and J by 2 bases, with 11 bases between them. This CDR3 is CAISDLRETYEQYF. The CDR3 DNA sequence: TGTGCCATCAGTGATCTACGGGAGACCTACGAGCAGTACTTC.

The chain employs TRBV9 and TRBJ2-2; a weak D match, TRBD1 (5 bases). The V gene's germline CDR1 is SGDLS and CDR2 YYNGEE. Trimming shortened V by 4 bases and J by 6 bases, and 13 bases separated the two germline ends. The CDR3 runs 14 residues. The CDR3 nucleotides read TGTGCCAGCAGCTTCATAACAGGCGCCGGGGAGCTGTTTTTT. Translating gives CASSFITGAGELFF.

This chain connects TRBV5-1 to TRBJ2-7; 7 nucleotides agree with TRBD1. The CDR3 has 13 residues. V trimming: 8 bases; J trimming: 3 bases; junction bases outside the gene matches: 8. CDR1 SGHRS and CDR2 YFSETQ come from the germline V gene. CDR3 amino acids: CASGRDRDYEQYF. CDR3 sequence (DNA): TGCGCCAGTGGCCGGGACAGAGACTACGAGCAGTACTTC.

The CDR3 sequence is CASSPLGAGGPNEQYF. The CDR3 bases are TGTGCCAGCAGCCCCCTAGGAGCGGGAGGGCCTAACGAGCAGTACTTC. This rearrangement joins TRBV7-9 to TRBJ2-7; 10 bases are a match to TRBD2. The V gene's germline CDR1 is SEHNR and CDR2 FQNEAQ (reference sequence). V lost 5 bases and J lost 5; bases outside the gene matches: 12. The CDR3 extends over 16 amino acids.

The rearrangement uses TRBV1 and TRBJ2-1; TRBD2, as called in the table, went unchecked against the DNA. TRBV1 has pseudogene status. This CDR3 region has 17 residues. The CDR3 protein is CTSSQEGAGGPDNEQFF. The CDR3 DNA reads TGCACCAGCAGCCAAGAAGGAGCGGGAGGGCCGGACAATGAGCAGTTCTTC.